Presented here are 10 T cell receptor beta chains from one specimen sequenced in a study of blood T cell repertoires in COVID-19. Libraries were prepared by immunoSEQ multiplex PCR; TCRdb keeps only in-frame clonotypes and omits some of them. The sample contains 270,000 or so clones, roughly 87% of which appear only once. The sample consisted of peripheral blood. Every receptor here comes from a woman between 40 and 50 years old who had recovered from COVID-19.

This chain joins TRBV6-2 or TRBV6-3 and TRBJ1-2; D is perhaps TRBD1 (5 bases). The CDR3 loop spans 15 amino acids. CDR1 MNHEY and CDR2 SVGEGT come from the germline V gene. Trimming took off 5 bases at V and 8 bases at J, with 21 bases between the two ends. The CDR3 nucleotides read TGTGCCAGCAGTCTTCGGGGGGATTCGAGTTCCGGCTACACCTTC. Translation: CASSLRGDSSSGYTF.

The CDR3 sequence: CASSQDAGSGEQYF. The CDR3 bases are TGTGCCAGCAGCCAAGATGCAGGGTCCGGCGAGCAGTACTTC. V is TRBV3-1 (or the pseudogene TRBV3-2) and J is TRBJ2-7; a possible D gene is TRBD1 (5 bases). The V end lost 0 bases, the J end lost 6 bases, and 12 bases lay between the germline ends. The germline CDR1 and CDR2 sequences are LGHDT and YNNKEL (reference sequence). The CDR3 runs to 14 residues.

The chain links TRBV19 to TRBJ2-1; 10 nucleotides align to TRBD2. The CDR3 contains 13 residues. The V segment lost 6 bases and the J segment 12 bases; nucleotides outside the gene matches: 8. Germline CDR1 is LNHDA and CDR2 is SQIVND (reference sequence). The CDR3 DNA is TGTGCCAGTAGCACTAGCGGGGCCCTCGGGCAGTTCTTC. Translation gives CASSTSGALGQFF.

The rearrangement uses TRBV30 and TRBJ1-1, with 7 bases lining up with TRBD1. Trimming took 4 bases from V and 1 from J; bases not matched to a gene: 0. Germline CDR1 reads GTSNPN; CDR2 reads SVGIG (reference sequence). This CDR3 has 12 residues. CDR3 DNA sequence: TGTGCCTGGAACAGGGGGAACACTGAAGCTTTCTTT. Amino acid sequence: CAWNRGNTEAFF.

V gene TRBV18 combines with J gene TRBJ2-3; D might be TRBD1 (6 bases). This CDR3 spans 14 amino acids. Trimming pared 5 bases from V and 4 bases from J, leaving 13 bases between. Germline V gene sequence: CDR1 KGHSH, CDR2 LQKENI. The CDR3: CASSSNRDPDTQYF. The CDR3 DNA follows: TGTGCCAGCTCATCGAACAGGGACCCAGATACGCAGTATTTT.

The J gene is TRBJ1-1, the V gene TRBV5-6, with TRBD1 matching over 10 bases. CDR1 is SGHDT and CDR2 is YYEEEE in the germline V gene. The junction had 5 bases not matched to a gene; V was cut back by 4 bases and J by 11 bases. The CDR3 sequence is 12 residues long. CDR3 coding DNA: TGTGCCAGCAGCGAGGGACAGGGGTCGGCTTTCTTT. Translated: CASSEGQGSAFF.

CDR3 coding DNA: TGTGCCAGCAGCTTAAAAGTCAGGCGACAGGGGTTTAATTCACCCCTCCACTTT. Translation gives CASSLKVRRQGFNSPLHF. The V call is TRBV7-6, the J call TRBJ1-6, with TRBD1 matching 8 bases. Germline loops: CDR1 SGHVS, CDR2 FNYEAQ. With V trimmed by 2 bases and J by 6 bases, 12 bases remained unmatched. The length of the CDR3 is 18 residues.

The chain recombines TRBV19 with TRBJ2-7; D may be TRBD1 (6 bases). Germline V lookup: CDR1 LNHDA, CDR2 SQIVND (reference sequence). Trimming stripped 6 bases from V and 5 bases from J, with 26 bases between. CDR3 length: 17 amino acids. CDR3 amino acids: CASSVVPATGGRHEQYF. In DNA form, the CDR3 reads TGTGCCAGTAGCGTAGTCCCAGCGACAGGTGGACGTCACGAGCAGTACTTC. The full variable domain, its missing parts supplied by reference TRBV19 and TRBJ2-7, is DGGITQSPKYLFRKEGQNVTLSCEQNLNHDAMYWYRQDPGQGLRLIYYSQIVNDFQKGDIAEGYSVSREKKESFPLTVTSAQKNPTAFYLCASSVVPATGGRHEQYFGPGTRLTVT.

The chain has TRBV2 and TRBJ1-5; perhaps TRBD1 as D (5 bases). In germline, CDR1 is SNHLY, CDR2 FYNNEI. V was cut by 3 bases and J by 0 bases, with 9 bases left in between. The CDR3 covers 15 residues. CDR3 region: CASSEGEDSNQPQHF. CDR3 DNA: TGTGCCAGCAGTGAGGGGGAGGATAGCAATCAGCCCCAGCATTTT.

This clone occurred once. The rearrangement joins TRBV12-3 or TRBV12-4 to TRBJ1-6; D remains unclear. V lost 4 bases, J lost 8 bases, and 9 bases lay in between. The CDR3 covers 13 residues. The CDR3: CASSYLPDSPLHF. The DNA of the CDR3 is TGTGCCAGCAGTTACTTACCGGATTCACCCCTCCACTTT.